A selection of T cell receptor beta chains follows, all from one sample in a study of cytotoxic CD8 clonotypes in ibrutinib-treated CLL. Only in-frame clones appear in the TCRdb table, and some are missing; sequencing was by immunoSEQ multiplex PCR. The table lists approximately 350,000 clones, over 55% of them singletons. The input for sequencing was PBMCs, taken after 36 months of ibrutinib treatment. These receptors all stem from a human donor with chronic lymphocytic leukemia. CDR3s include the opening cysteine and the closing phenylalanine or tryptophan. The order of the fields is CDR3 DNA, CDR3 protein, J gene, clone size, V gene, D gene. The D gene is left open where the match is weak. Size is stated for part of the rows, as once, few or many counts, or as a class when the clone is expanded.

CDR3nt: TGTGCCAGCAGGGGGTGGGCCCAAGAGACCCAGTACTTC; CDR3aa: CASRGWAQETQYF; j_gene: TRBJ2-5; abundance: -; v_gene: TRBV4-2; d_gene: -
CDR3nt: TGTGCCAGCAGTTACGACAGGGTGGGCGAGCAGTACTTC; CDR3aa: CASSYDRVGEQYF; j_gene: TRBJ2-7; abundance: -; v_gene: TRBV6-5; d_gene: TRBD1
CDR3nt: TGCGCCAGCAGCCTCCTAGGGGGCGCGGACTATGGCTACACCTTC; CDR3aa: CASSLLGGADYGYTF; j_gene: TRBJ1-2; abundance: -; v_gene: TRBV4-1; d_gene: TRBD1
CDR3nt: TGCGCCAGCAGCCCGGCGTTATCGGGGTGGGTTCGGGATTCACCCCTCCACTTT; CDR3aa: CASSPALSGWVRDSPLHF; j_gene: TRBJ1-6; abundance: few; v_gene: TRBV5-1; d_gene: -
CDR3nt: TGTGCCAGCACTCCCACCCCGGGGGCGGAGCAGTATTTT; CDR3aa: CASTPTPGAEQYF; j_gene: TRBJ2-3; abundance: -; v_gene: TRBV7-3; d_gene: -
CDR3nt: TGTGCCAGCAGCGACAGGTCCGGTGAGCAGTACTTC; CDR3aa: CASSDRSGEQYF; j_gene: TRBJ2-7; abundance: -; v_gene: TRBV6-5; d_gene: -
CDR3nt: TGCGCCAGCAGCCAAGGCGCGGCGACTAGGGACGAGCAGTACTTC; CDR3aa: CASSQGAATRDEQYF; j_gene: TRBJ2-7; abundance: few; v_gene: TRBV4-1; d_gene: -
CDR3nt: TGTGCCAGCAGCCCCGACAGGTGGGGGAATCAGCCCCAGCATTTT; CDR3aa: CASSPDRWGNQPQHF; j_gene: TRBJ1-5; abundance: few; v_gene: TRBV9; d_gene: -
CDR3nt: TGTGCCAGCAGTTACCCCGCGGGCGAGCAGTACTTC; CDR3aa: CASSYPAGEQYF; j_gene: TRBJ2-7; abundance: -; v_gene: TRBV6-6; d_gene: -
CDR3nt: TGTGCCAGCAGCCGGGGACAGGGGCTTGAAAAACTGTTTTTT; CDR3aa: CASSRGQGLEKLFF; j_gene: TRBJ1-4; abundance: -; v_gene: TRBV27; d_gene: TRBD1